This T cell receptor beta chain was sequenced for a study of blood T cell repertoires in COVID-19. At the level of the study: Samples representing acute and convalescent COVID-19 were sourced from the United States, Italy and Spain. Sources were T cells, B-cell-depleted T cells, or PBMCs; the material itself was cDNA or gDNA.

The method was immunoSEQ multiplex PCR; TCRdb's version includes in-frame clones alone and lacks a portion of them. Of about 120,000 clones in the sample, 70% to 80% are singletons; the top ten hold approximately 4.2%. This TCR was recovered from a woman aged 80 or older with acute or convalescent COVID-19. Sequenced: peripheral blood.

The CDR3 DNA sequence: TGTGCCAGCTCGTCCTTGGCGGGAGCGTACAATGAGCAGTTCTTC. Translation: CASSSLAGAYNEQFF. This sequence joins TRBV18 and TRBJ2-1; the match to TRBD2 covers 7 bases. Germline CDR1 KGHSH, CDR2 LQKENI. V was pared by 6 bases and J by 4 bases, with 9 bases of the junction left unmatched. The CDR3 consists of 15 residues.